This TCR beta chain originates from a study of T cell responses to AZD1222 COVID-19 vaccine (dated by TCRdb to the early 2020s). Broadly, across the study: AZD1222 recipients given second doses at about 4 weeks or at about 12 weeks were pooled, since spike-specific TCR depth and breadth were not found to differ between the two schedules. Trial participants were enrolled by age into 18-55, 56-69 and 70-plus year subgroups, with around 140, 26 and 57 TCR-sequenced participants respectively. A total of under 250 trial participants underwent TCR sequencing, of whom about 200 had received two doses of AZD1222 and some 25 had received two doses of the MenACWY control vaccine.

This sample's time point label indicates: baseline before first vaccination. Vaccinee samples were obtained from the UK trials COV001 and COV002, which included a single-blind randomized controlled phase 2/3 trial of AZD1222 (ChAdOx1 nCoV-19) in healthy adults. For TCRbeta chain sequencing, PBMC samples from trial participants were taken at day 0 and at day 28 after the second dose. This clone was counted only a few times. Its cognate antigen has yet to be identified. Within one base of it there is no much larger clone, and no base qualities were kept. Other DNA sequences from this sample encode an identical CDR3 as well. The CDR3 regions of human TCRbeta chains were analyzed by immunosequencing. The original pipeline was this. TCRs in the repertoires were matched against a reference library of SARS-CoV-2-specific TCRs that had been generated with the MIRA antigen-specificity platform. Breadth was defined as the fraction of unique TCRs that were SARS-CoV-2-associated. Depth was defined as the fraction of total T cells that were SARS-CoV-2-associated. Using the MIRA data, each spike-specific TCR was mapped to the spike region that the TCR reacts to and placed in a CD4 or CD8 class. Log10-transformed breadth and depth values were compared by one-way ANOVA with Sidak's multiple comparisons tests. What TCRdb holds here is the immuneACCESS table cut down to in-frame rearrangements. Part of the clones is not present; checked against another copy, under half of the missing clones reflect an unresolved V gene, and the others are unexplained. V and J calls and clone size come straight from that table; D and trimming were deduced from the DNA. This sample is represented by around 120,000 clones; roughly 87% of them were singletons. Clones ranked in the top ten supply roughly 8% of the sample.

Points the paper makes about the study in general: Participants were mostly white British, with more females than males. The authors suggested clonal diversity may have been underestimated. The whole spike protein was spanned by vaccine-associated CD4 TCRs, and dominant responses were seen in regions 160-218 and 743-854. Reportedly, close to half of the unique spike-specific TCRs recognized epitopes lying outside the regions that are mutated in the B.1.351 and B.1.1.7 variants. Only six AZD1222 recipients were SARS-CoV-2 seropositive at baseline, limiting conclusions about previously exposed vaccinees. Because no day 14 peak-response samples were available, repertoires were characterized only after the peak T cell response. A significant rise in spike-specific TCR breadth and depth was observed after two AZD1222 doses relative to day 0 and relative to MenACWY recipients. The 56-69-year group was small, and its depth increase did not reach significance, likely because of low power.

The junction shows trimming of 3 bases on V and 7 bases on J, plus 7 bases between the germline ends. From the cysteine up to the phenylalanine, the CDR3 has a length of 12 residues. Only the CDR3 portion is preserved as DNA: 36 bases, with reading frame beginning at the first base. CDR1 and CDR2 are drawn from the germline V gene (reference sequence): SEHNR, FQNEAQ. The sequencing used peripheral blood, collected on day 0 of AZD1222 vaccination. The chain employs TRBV7-9 and TRBJ1-5, with the D gene too uncertain to name. The TCR originated in an adult in good health. The CDR3 corresponds to CASSLGTQPQHF. The base sequence is TGTGCCAGCAGCTTGGGAACCCAGCCCCAGCATTTT.